This T cell receptor beta chain is drawn from a study of T-cell reconstitution after alpha-beta-depleted transplantation in children. Of note for this clonotype: Antigen: not known.

Notes on the study in general: Among T cells one year after transplant, newly produced cells accounted for most counts and diversity. Several patients had high TCRbeta diversity at day 60; it came from surviving recipient T cells and thymic progenitors. By about two months after transplant, alpha-beta T cells reportedly arose from several hundred graft clones that had expanded.

V was shortened by 2 bases and J by 0 bases, with 6 bases between the two germline ends. This CDR3 contains 14 residues. The germline gives CDR1 MDHEN, CDR2 SYDVKM. The library targeted TCRbeta and was prepared with unique molecular identifiers. TCRdb re-called the PCR reads with MiXCR, one entry per CDR3 protein. The top ten clones hold around 4.3% of a sample with 150,000 to 250,000 distinct CDR3 sequences, 6.3% of them seen once. This sample comprised PBMCs, obtained before TCRalphabeta/CD19-depleted stem cell transplant. The origin of this receptor is a girl under three years old with combined immunodeficiency, due to receive a stem cell transplant. The chain combines TRBV28 with TRBJ2-3; D is unresolved. DNA of the CDR3: TGTGCCAGCAGTTTAATGTCTAGCACAGATACGCAGTATTTT. The encoded protein is CASSLMSSTDTQYF.